The 2 T cell receptor beta chains listed next were all sequenced from one sample in a study of blood T cell repertoires in COVID-19. The assay was immunoSEQ multiplex PCR, and TCRdb's table has in-frame clones only and misses some. Of about 320,000 clones in the sample, under 90% were seen once. Material for sequencing was peripheral blood. These receptors were taken from a woman in her thirties with COVID-19, enrolled during active disease.

The chain links TRBV5-6 to TRBJ1-2, with D tentatively TRBD1 (5 bases). Germline lookup yields CDR1 SGHDT and CDR2 YYEEEE. CDR3 size: 17 residues. The V end was cut by 0 bases, the J end by 3 bases, with 18 bases between. For the CDR3, the DNA is TGTGCCAGCAGCTTGGGCCGTCGCAGTGGGGCGGACTATGGCTACACCTTC. Translation: CASSLGRRSGADYGYTF.

J is TRBJ1-1 and V is TRBV4-1, with TRBD1 matching over 7 bases. The germline V gene has CDR1 MGHRA and CDR2 YSYEKL. The CDR3 contains 17 residues. V dropped 4 bases and J dropped 3; count of bases not matched to a gene: 14. The CDR3 loop is CASSLVGQEHPDTEAFF. CDR3 DNA: TGCGCCAGCAGCCTTGTAGGACAGGAGCATCCGGACACTGAAGCTTTCTTT.